This TCR beta chain was obtained from a study of cytomegalovirus exposure and HLA in healthy donors. Trimming at V came to 4 bases and at J to 7 bases, leaving 15 bases not matched to a gene. This CDR3 has 17 amino acids. In germline, CDR1 is LNHDA, CDR2 SQIVND (reference sequence). Primers included in the PCR were 60 Vbeta and 13 Jbeta primers. Clones were read by immunoSEQ multiplex PCR, and TCRdb kept only the in-frame ones, dropping some. Seen here are roughly 180,000 clones, 75% to 85% observed once, and the top ten hold over 1.1%. Healthy donors of bone marrow made up the group. The V call is TRBV19, the J call TRBJ2-7; 11 nucleotides match TRBD1. The source material was PBMCs. This receptor was obtained from a man younger than 35 in good health and CMV-seronegative. The CDR3 nucleotides read TGTGCCAGTAGTAGAGGACAGGGGGCGAAAGGGGTAGGGGAGCAGTACTTC. It specifies CASSRGQGAKGVGEQYF.